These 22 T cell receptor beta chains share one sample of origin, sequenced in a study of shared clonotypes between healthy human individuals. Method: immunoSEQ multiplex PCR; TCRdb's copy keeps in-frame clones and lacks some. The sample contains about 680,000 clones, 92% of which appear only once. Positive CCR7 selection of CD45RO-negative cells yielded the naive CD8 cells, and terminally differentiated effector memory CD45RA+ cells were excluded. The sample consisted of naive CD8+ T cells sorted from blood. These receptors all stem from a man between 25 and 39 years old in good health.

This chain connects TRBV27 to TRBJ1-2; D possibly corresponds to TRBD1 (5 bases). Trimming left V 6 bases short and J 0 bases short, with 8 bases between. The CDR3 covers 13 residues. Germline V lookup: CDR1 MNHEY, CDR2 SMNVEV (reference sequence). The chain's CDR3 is CASSPGPNYGYTF. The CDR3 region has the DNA TGTGCCAGCAGCCCGGGGCCTAACTATGGCTACACCTTC.

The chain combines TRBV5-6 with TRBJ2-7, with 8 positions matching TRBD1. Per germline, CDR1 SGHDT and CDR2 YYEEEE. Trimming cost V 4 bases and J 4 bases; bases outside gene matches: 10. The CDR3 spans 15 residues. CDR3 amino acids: CASSGARGREYEQYF. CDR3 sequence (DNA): TGTGCCAGCAGCGGGGCCAGGGGGCGCGAGTACGAGCAGTACTTC.

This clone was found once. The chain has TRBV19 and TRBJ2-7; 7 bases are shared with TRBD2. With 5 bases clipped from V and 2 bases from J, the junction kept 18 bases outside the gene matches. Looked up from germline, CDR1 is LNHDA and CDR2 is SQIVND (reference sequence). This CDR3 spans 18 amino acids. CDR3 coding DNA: TGTGCCAGTAGTTCGTCGACTGAAGTGGTGGCGGGAGCCTACGAGCAGTACTTC. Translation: CASSSSTEVVAGAYEQYF.

The CDR3 coding sequence is TGCGCCAGCAGCTTGCCCGGGAGAACTGAAGCTTTCTTT. This gives the protein CASSLPGRTEAFF. The chain joins TRBV5-1 to TRBJ1-1; no clear D gene. V was clipped by 1 base and J by 5 bases, with 9 bases between them. This CDR3 is 13 amino acids long. Per germline, CDR1 SGHRS and CDR2 YFSETQ. Complete variable domain (other parts from reference TRBV5-1 and TRBJ1-1): KAGVTQTPRYLIKTRGQQVTLSCSPISGHRSVSWYQQTPGQGLQFLFEYFSETQRNKGNFPGRFSGRQFSNSRSEMNVSTLELGDSALYLCASSLPGRTEAFFGQGTRLTVV.

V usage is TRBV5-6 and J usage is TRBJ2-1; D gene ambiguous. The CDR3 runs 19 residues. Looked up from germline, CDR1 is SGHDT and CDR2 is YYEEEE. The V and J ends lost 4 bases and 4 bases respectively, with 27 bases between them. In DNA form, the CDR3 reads TGTGCCAGCAGCGTGAATTGGCTGATTGGAACCAAACCTTACAATGAGCAGTTCTTC. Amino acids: CASSVNWLIGTKPYNEQFF. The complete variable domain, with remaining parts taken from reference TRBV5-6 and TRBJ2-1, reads DAGVTQSPTHLIKTRGQQVTLRCSPKSGHDTVSWYQQALGQGPQFIFQYYEEEERQRGNFPDRFSGHQFPNYSSELNVNALLLGDSALYLCASSVNWLIGTKPYNEQFFGPGTRLTVL.

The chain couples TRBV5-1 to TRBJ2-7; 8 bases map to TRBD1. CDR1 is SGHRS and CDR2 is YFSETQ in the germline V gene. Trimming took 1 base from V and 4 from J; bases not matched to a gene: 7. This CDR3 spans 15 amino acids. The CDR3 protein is CASSLFTTGAYEQYF. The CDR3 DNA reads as TGCGCCAGCAGCTTGTTTACGACAGGGGCTTACGAGCAGTACTTC.

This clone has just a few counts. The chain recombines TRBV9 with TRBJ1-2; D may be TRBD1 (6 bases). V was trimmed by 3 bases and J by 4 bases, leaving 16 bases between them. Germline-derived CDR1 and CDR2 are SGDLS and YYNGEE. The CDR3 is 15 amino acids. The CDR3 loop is CASSADRPTRYGYTF. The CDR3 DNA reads TGTGCCAGCAGCGCGGACAGACCCACGCGCTATGGCTACACCTTC.

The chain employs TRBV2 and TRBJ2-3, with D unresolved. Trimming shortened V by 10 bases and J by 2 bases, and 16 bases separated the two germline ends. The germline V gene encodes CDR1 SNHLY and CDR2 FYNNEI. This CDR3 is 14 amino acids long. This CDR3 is CANPRRSLTDTQYF. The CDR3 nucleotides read TGTGCCAATCCGAGGCGGAGCCTCACAGATACGCAGTATTTT.

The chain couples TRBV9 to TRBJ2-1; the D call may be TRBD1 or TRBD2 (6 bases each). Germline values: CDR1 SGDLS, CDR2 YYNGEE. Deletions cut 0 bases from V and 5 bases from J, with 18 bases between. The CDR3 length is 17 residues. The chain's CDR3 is CASSVGGGTLPNNEQFF. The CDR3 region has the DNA TGTGCCAGCAGCGTAGGAGGAGGGACATTACCGAACAATGAGCAGTTCTTC.

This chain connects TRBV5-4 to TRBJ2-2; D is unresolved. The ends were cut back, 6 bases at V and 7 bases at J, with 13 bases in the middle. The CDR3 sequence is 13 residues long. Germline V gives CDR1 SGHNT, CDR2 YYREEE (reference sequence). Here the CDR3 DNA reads TGTGCCAGCAACAACCGGGTAAACGGGGAGCTGTTTTTT. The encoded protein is CASNNRVNGELFF.

The CDR3 DNA follows: TGCAGCGTCCCCATACGGACAAAAGGGGGGTCCTACAATGAGCAGTTCTTC. As protein: CSVPIRTKGGSYNEQFF. The chain couples TRBV29-1 to TRBJ2-1; tentatively, D is TRBD1 or TRBD2 (6 bases each). The germline V gene has CDR1 SQVTM and CDR2 ANQGSEA. This CDR3 has 17 residues. Deletions cut 6 bases from V and 1 base from J, with 22 bases between.

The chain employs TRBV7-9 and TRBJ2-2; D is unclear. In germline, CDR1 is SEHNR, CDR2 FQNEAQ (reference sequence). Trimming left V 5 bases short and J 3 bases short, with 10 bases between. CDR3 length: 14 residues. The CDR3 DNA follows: TGTGCCAGCAGCGTAAACCGCTACACCGGGGAGCTGTTTTTT. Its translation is CASSVNRYTGELFF.

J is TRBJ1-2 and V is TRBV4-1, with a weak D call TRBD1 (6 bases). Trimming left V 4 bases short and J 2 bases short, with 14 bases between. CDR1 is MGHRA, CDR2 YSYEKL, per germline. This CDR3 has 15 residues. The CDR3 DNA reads TGCGCCAGCAGCCCGGAGGGGGTTCCGAACTATGGCTACACCTTC. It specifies CASSPEGVPNYGYTF.

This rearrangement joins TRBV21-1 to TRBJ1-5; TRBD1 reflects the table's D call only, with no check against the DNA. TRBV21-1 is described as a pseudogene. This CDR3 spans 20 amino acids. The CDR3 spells CASSKDRRTARPYSNQPQHF. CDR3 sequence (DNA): TGTGCCAGCAGCAAAGACCGTAGGACAGCTCGACCGTATAGCAATCAGCCCCAGCATTTT.

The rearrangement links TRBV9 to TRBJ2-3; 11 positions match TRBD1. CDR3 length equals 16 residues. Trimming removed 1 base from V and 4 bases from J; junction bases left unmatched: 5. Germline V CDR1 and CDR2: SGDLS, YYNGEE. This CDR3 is CASSVSRGQGADTQYF. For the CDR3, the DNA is TGTGCCAGCAGCGTATCTCGGGGACAGGGGGCAGATACGCAGTATTTT.

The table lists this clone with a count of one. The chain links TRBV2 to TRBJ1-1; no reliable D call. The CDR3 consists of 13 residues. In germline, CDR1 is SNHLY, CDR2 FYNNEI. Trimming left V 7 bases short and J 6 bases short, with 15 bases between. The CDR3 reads CASILGSGSEAFF. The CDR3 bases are TGTGCCAGCATCTTAGGCTCGGGGTCTGAAGCTTTCTTT.

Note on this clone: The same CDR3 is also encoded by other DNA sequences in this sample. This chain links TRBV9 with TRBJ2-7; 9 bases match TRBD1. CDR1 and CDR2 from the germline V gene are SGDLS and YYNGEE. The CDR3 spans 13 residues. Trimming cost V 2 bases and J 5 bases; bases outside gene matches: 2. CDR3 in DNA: TGTGCCAGCAGCGTGGGACAGGGAGACGAGCAGTACTTC. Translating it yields CASSVGQGDEQYF.

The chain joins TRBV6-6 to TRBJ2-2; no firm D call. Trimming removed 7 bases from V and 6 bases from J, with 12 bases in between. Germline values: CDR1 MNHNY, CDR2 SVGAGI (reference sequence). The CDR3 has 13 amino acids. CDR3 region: CASTNPSPGELFF. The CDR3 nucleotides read TGTGCCAGCACCAACCCGAGCCCCGGGGAGCTGTTTTTT.

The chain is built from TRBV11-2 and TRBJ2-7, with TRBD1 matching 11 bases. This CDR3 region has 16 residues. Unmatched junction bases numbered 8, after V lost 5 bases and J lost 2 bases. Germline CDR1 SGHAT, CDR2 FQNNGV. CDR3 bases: TGTGCCAGCAGCCAAGGACAGGGGGCGCCTCCCTACGAGCAGTACTTC. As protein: CASSQGQGAPPYEQYF.

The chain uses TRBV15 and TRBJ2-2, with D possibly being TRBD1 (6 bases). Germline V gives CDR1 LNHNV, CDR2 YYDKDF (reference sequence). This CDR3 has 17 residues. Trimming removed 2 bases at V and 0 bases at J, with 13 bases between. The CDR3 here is CATSRNDRTSNTGELFF. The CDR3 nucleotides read TGTGCCACCAGCAGAAACGACAGGACCTCGAACACCGGGGAGCTGTTTTTT.

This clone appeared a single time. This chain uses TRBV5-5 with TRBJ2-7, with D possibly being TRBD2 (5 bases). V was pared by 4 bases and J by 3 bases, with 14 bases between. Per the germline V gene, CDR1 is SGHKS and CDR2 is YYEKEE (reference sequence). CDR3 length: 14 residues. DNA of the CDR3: TGTGCCAGCAGCATCACAGCGGCGCTCTACGAGCAGTACTTC. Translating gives CASSITAALYEQYF.

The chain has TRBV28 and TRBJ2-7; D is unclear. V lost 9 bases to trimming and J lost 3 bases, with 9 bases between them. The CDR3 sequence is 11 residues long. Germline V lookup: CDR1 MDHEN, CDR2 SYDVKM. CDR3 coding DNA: TGTGCCAGTTCGACGGGCTACGAGCAGTACTTC. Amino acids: CASSTGYEQYF. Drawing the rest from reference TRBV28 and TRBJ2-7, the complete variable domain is DVKVTQSSRYLVKRTGEKVFLECVQDMDHENMFWYRQDPGLGLRLIYFSYDVKMKEKGDIPEGYSVSREKKERFSLILESASTNQTSMYLCASSTGYEQYFGPGTRLTVT.